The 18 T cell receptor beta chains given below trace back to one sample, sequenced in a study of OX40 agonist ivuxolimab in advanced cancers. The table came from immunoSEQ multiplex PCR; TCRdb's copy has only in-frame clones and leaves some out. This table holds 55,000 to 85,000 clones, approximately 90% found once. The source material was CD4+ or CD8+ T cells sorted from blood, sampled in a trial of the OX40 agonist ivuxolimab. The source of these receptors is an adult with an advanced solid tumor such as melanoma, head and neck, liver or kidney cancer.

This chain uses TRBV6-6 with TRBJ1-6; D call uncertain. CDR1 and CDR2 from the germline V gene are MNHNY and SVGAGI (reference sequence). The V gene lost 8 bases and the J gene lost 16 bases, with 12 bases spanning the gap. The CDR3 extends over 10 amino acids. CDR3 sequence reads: CASWGVALHF. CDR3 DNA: TGTGCCAGCTGGGGTGTTGCTCTCCACTTT.

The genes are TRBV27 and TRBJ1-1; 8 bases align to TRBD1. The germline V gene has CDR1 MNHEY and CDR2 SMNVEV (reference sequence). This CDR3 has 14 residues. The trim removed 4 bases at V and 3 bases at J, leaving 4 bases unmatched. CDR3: CASSWTGLDTEAFF. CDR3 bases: TGTGCCAGCAGTTGGACAGGGTTGGACACTGAAGCTTTCTTT.

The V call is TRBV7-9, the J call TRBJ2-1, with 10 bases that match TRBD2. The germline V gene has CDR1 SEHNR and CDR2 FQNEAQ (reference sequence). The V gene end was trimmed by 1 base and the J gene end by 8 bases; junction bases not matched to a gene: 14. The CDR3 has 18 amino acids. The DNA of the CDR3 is TGTGCCAGCAGCTTAGGTATAGTAGTGAGCGGGGGGGAAGATGAGCAGTTCTTC. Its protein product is CASSLGIVVSGGEDEQFF.

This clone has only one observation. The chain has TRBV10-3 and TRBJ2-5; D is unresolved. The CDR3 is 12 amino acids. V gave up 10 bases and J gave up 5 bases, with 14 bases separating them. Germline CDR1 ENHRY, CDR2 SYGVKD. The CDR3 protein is CAKTHPTETQYF. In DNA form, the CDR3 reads TGTGCCAAAACTCACCCTACGGAGACCCAGTACTTC.

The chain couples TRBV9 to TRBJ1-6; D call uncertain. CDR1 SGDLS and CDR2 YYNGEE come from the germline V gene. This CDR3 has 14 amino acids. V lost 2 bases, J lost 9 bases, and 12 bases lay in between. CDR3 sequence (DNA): TGTGCCAGCAGCGTTCAGTTTACTCCTTCACCCCTCCACTTT. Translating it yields CASSVQFTPSPLHF.

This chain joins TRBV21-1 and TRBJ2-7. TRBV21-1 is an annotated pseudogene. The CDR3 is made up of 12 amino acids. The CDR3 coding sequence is TGTGCCCTTCACCCCTTCTCCTACGAGCAGTACTTC. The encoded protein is CALHPFSYEQYF.

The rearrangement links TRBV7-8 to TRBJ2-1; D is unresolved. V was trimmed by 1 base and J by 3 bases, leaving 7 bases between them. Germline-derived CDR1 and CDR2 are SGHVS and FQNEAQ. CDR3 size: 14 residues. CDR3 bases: TGTGCCAGCAGCTTAGTAGGAGACTACAATGAGCAGTTCTTC. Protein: CASSLVGDYNEQFF.

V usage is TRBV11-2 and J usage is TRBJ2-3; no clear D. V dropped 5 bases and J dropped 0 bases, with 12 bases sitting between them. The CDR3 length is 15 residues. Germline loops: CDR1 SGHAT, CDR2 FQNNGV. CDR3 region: CASSDPGWSTDTQYF. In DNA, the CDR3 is TGTGCCAGCAGCGATCCTGGGTGGAGCACAGATACGCAGTATTTT. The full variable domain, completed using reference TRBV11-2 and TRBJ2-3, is EAGVAQSPRYKIIEKRQSVAFWCNPISGHATLYWYQQILGQGPKLLIQFQNNGVVDDSQLPKDRFSAERLKGVDSTLKIQPAKLEDSAVYLCASSDPGWSTDTQYFGPGTRLTVL.

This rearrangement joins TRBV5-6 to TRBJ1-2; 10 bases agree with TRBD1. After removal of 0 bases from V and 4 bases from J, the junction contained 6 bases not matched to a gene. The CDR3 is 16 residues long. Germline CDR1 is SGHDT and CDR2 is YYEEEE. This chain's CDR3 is CASSLAGTGAGYGYTF. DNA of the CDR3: TGTGCCAGCAGCTTGGCCGGGACAGGGGCCGGCTATGGCTACACCTTC.

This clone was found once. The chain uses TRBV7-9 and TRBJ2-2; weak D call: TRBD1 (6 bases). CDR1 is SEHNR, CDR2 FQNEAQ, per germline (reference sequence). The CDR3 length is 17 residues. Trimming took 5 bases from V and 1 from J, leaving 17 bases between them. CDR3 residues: CASSPHDRSLNTGELFF. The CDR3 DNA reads TGTGCCAGCAGCCCCCACGACAGGTCCTTGAACACCGGGGAGCTGTTTTTT.

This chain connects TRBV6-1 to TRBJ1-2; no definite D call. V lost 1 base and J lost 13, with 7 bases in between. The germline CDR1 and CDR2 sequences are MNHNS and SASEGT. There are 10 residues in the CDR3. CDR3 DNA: TGTGCCAGCAGTGAAGGGGGAGGCACCTTC. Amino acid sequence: CASSEGGGTF.

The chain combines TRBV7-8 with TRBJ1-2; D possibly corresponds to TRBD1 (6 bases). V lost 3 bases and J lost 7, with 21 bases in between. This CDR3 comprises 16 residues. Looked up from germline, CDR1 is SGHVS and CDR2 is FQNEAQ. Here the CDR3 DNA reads TGTGCCAGCAGCTTCCCGCGCCGGACAGACCGACCTGGCTACACCTTC. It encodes CASSFPRRTDRPGYTF.

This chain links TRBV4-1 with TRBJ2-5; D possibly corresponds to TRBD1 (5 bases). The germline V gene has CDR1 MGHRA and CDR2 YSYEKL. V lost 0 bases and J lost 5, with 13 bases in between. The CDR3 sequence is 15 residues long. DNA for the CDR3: TGCGCCAGCAGCCAAGAGGCCAGGGTATGGGAGACCCAGTACTTC. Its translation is CASSQEARVWETQYF.

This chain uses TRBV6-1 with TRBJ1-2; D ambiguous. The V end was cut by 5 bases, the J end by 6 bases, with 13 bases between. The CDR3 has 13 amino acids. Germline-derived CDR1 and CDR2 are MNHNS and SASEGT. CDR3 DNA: TGTGCCAGCAGTTATTCACCGACGGATGGCTACACCTTC. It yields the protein CASSYSPTDGYTF.

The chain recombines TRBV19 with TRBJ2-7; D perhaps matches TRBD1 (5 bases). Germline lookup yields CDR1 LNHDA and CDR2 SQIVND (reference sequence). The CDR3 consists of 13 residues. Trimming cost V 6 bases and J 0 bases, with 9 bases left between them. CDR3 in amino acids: CASSTGLSYEQYF. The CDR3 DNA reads TGTGCCAGTAGCACAGGCCTCTCCTACGAGCAGTACTTC.

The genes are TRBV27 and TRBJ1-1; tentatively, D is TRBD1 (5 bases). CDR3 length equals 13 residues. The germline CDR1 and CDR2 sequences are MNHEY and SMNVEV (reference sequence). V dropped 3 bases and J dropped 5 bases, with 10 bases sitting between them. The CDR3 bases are TGTGCCAGCAGTTTCGGGGCGCGGACTGAAGCTTTCTTT. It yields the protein CASSFGARTEAFF.

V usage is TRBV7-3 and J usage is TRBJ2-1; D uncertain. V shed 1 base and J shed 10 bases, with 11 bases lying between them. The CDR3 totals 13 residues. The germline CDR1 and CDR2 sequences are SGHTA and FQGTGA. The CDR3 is CASSLRRLGEQFF. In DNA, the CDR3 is TGTGCCAGCAGCTTAAGACGACTCGGGGAGCAGTTCTTC.

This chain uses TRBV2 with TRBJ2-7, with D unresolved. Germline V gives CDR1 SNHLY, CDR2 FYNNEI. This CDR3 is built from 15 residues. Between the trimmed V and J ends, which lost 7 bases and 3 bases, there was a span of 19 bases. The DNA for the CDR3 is TGTGCCAGCATGGTCGAGCGCTGGACCTACTACGAGCAGTACTTC. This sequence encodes CASMVERWTYYEQYF.